Listed here are 20 T cell receptor beta chains from one sample, sequenced in a study of T cells in Graves' hyperthyroidism and ophthalmopathy. Amplification of TCR beta CDR3 regions used RNA as the template. A first-round RT-PCR of the TCR CDR3 used the HTBI primer set. TCRdb processed the multiplex PCR reads anew with MiXCR; each CDR3 protein has one entry. The table has approximately 300,000 distinct CDR3 sequences, roughly 20% seen once. Sequences were obtained from blood. These TCRs come from a man aged 45-65 years with Graves' ophthalmopathy.

The chain recombines TRBV7-8 with TRBJ2-1, with D possibly being TRBD1 (6 bases). The CDR3 is 12 amino acids. V was pared by 8 bases and J by 3 bases, with 8 bases between. The germline CDR1 and CDR2 sequences are SGHVS and FQNEAQ. The CDR3 coding sequence is TGTGCCAGCGGGGGCAACTACAATGAGCAGTTCTTC. It codes for CASGGNYNEQFF.

This sequence joins TRBV28 and TRBJ1-5; D not certain. The CDR3 length is 13 residues. Germline CDR1 reads MDHEN; CDR2 reads SYDVKM. With 9 bases removed from V and 5 bases from J, the gap between germline ends came to 14 bases. The CDR3 bases are TGTGCCAGGAGTGAAATGGGAGATCAGCCCCAGCATTTT. Its protein product is CARSEMGDQPQHF.

This clonotype was picked up many times. The J gene is TRBJ1-1, the V gene TRBV20-1; no clear D gene. The germline V and J ends were trimmed by 0 bases and 0 bases, with 8 bases remaining between them. The CDR3 loop spans 14 amino acids. Germline-derived CDR1 and CDR2 are DFQATT and SNEGSKA (reference sequence). Here the CDR3 reads CSARDQTLNTEAFF. In DNA, the CDR3 is TGCAGTGCTAGAGACCAGACACTGAACACTGAAGCTTTCTTT.

The chain links TRBV2 to TRBJ2-5, with a weak D call TRBD2 (6 bases). This CDR3 is built from 14 residues. CDR1 SNHLY and CDR2 FYNNEI come from the germline V gene. V was pared by 7 bases and J by 0 bases, with 12 bases between. CDR3 sequence reads: CASTQVADQETQYF. The CDR3 DNA is TGTGCCAGCACCCAAGTAGCGGACCAAGAGACCCAGTACTTC.

There are a few counts of this clonotype. This chain links TRBV27 with TRBJ2-3; D is ambiguous. Germline values: CDR1 MNHEY, CDR2 SMNVEV (reference sequence). The CDR3 spans 12 residues. V was clipped by 8 bases and J by 3 bases, with 9 bases between them. CDR3 sequence: CASVSDTDTQYF. Here the CDR3 DNA reads TGTGCCAGCGTATCGGATACAGATACGCAGTATTTT.

The chain employs TRBV7-9 and TRBJ2-4; D gene ambiguous. Germline assignment: CDR1 SEHNR and CDR2 FQNEAQ (reference sequence). Trimming cost V 1 base and J 6 bases, with 13 bases left between them. The CDR3 length is 15 residues. The CDR3 DNA reads TGTGCCAGCAGCTTAGGGGGAACTCCCGGAAACATTCAGTACTTC. This gives the protein CASSLGGTPGNIQYF.

This clonotype was found a few times. The chain links TRBV20-1 to TRBJ2-1, with TRBD2 matching over 10 bases. With V trimmed by 0 bases and J by 3 bases, 5 bases remained unmatched. The CDR3 runs to 16 residues. Germline V lookup: CDR1 DFQATT, CDR2 SNEGSKA (reference sequence). The CDR3 region is CSARDRLAGDYNEQFF. The CDR3 region has the DNA TGCAGTGCTAGAGATCGTCTAGCGGGAGACTACAATGAGCAGTTCTTC.

In its sample, this clonotype was seen a few times. This chain joins TRBV4-2 and TRBJ2-1; the match to TRBD2 covers 10 bases. After removal of 0 bases from V and 5 bases from J, the junction contained 4 bases not matched to a gene. Germline V gene data show CDR1 as LGHNA and CDR2 as YNFKEQ. The CDR3 is 16 residues long. DNA of the CDR3: TGTGCCAGCAGCCAAGAGACTAGCGGGTTGGACAATGAGCAGTTCTTC. Translation gives CASSQETSGLDNEQFF.

CDR3 protein: CASSSSGSIRETQYF. In nucleotides, the CDR3 is TGTGCCAGCAGTTCTAGCGGGAGTATCCGGGAGACCCAGTACTTC. The chain couples TRBV2 to TRBJ2-5, with 10 nucleotides matching TRBD2. Germline V gives CDR1 SNHLY, CDR2 FYNNEI. Trimming at V came to 5 bases and at J to 5 bases, leaving 8 bases not matched to a gene. There are 15 residues in the CDR3.

Many counts were recorded for this clonotype. J is TRBJ2-7 and V is TRBV12-3 or TRBV12-4, with TRBD2 matching 7 bases. The CDR3 is 16 residues long. V shed 2 bases, J shed 1 base, and the junction held 8 bases outside the gene matches. CDR3 in amino acids: CASSLQLAEGSYEQYF. CDR3 nucleotide sequence: TGTGCCAGCAGTTTACAGCTAGCGGAGGGATCCTACGAGCAGTACTTC.

This clonotype was observed at least ten times. DNA for the CDR3: TGTGCCAGCACGGGGGGGACAGGGGACATTCCTGACGAGCAGTACTTC. Protein sequence: CASTGGTGDIPDEQYF. The chain links TRBV2 to TRBJ2-7; 10 nucleotides align to TRBD1. Trimming cost V 7 bases and J 5 bases; bases outside gene matches: 14. Germline CDR1 is SNHLY and CDR2 is FYNNEI. This CDR3 has 16 amino acids.

This clonotype was counted many times. The chain has TRBV11-2 and TRBJ2-3; 7 bases fit TRBD2. Per germline, CDR1 SGHAT and CDR2 FQNNGV. Losses at the gene ends were 5 bases for V and 2 bases for J; bases not matched to a gene: 10. CDR3 length: 16 amino acids. This chain's CDR3 is CASSDKPGLLTDTQYF. In nucleotides, the CDR3 is TGTGCCAGCAGCGATAAACCGGGACTACTCACAGATACGCAGTATTTT.

The chain joins TRBV28 to TRBJ2-5; 9 bases align to TRBD2. V dropped 8 bases and J dropped 4; count of bases not matched to a gene: 8. CDR3 size: 14 residues. The V gene's germline CDR1 is MDHEN and CDR2 SYDVKM. In DNA, the CDR3 is TGTGCCAGCTGGCTGGCGGGAGGGGGAGAGACCCAGTACTTC. The encoded protein is CASWLAGGGETQYF.

This clonotype was detected many times. The chain links TRBV18 to TRBJ1-4; D remains unclear. Germline CDR1 and CDR2: KGHSH and LQKENI. V lost 1 base to trimming and J lost 4 bases, with 7 bases between them. This CDR3 comprises 14 residues. The CDR3 nucleotides are TGTGCCAGCTCACCACGCGGGGATAATGAAAAACTGTTTTTT. Translation: CASSPRGDNEKLFF.

This clonotype was seen at least ten times. The chain combines TRBV24-1 with TRBJ1-2, with 8 bases matching TRBD1. CDR3 length: 13 residues. After removal of 3 bases from V and 4 bases from J, the junction contained 0 bases not matched to a gene. Germline CDR1 is KGHDR and CDR2 is SFDVKD. As DNA, the CDR3 is TGTGCCACCAGTGATCAGGGGGCCTATGGCTACACCTTC. Amino acids: CATSDQGAYGYTF.

The chain uses TRBV7-6 and TRBJ2-1; D not resolved. The CDR3 length is 14 residues. Trimming stripped 0 bases from V and 8 bases from J, with 11 bases between. CDR1 is SGHVS and CDR2 is FNYEAQ in the germline V gene. CDR3 region: CASSLAGATDEQFF. CDR3 sequence (DNA): TGTGCCAGCAGCTTAGCGGGCGCTACGGATGAGCAGTTCTTC.

Only a few counts were recorded for this clonotype. The genes are TRBV19 and TRBJ2-1, with TRBD2 matching 13 bases. The CDR3 is made up of 15 amino acids. Trimming cost V 5 bases and J 8 bases; bases outside gene matches: 6. Germline V gene data show CDR1 as LNHDA and CDR2 as SQIVND (reference sequence). CDR3 nucleotides: TGTGCCAGTAGTCCACTAGCGGGAGGGCCAGATGAGCAGTTCTTC. Amino acid sequence: CASSPLAGGPDEQFF.

The rearrangement links TRBV27 to TRBJ2-3, with D possibly being TRBD1 (5 bases). Trimming took off 6 bases at V and 4 bases at J, with 14 bases between the two ends. Germline-derived CDR1 and CDR2 are MNHEY and SMNVEV (reference sequence). CDR3 length: 14 residues. The CDR3 region is CASSVQGRADTQYF. Here the CDR3 DNA reads TGTGCCAGCAGCGTCCAGGGTAGGGCAGATACGCAGTATTTT.

This clonotype was counted at least ten times. This chain uses TRBV28 with TRBJ2-7; perhaps TRBD1 as D (5 bases). The CDR3 contains 14 residues. Trimming removed 1 base at V and 5 bases at J, with 12 bases between. The germline V gene encodes CDR1 MDHEN and CDR2 SYDVKM. CDR3 sequence: CASSLFQGRNEQYF. Written as DNA, the CDR3 is TGTGCCAGCAGTTTATTTCAGGGTAGGAACGAGCAGTACTTC.

This clonotype was detected many times. This sequence joins TRBV2 and TRBJ2-1; a weak D match, TRBD1 (5 bases). The germline CDR1 and CDR2 sequences are SNHLY and FYNNEI. The CDR3 is 13 residues long. Trimming shortened V by 2 bases and J by 9 bases, and 11 bases separated the two germline ends. The CDR3 coding sequence is TGTGCCAGCAGTGAATCTAGGGGTAGTGAGCAGTTCTTC. Translating it yields CASSESRGSEQFF. The full variable domain, with the rest looked up from reference TRBV2 and TRBJ2-1, is EPEVTQTPSHQVTQMGQEVILRCVPISNHLYFYWYRQILGQKVEFLVSFYNNEISEKSEIFDDQFSVERPDGSNFTLKIRSTKLEDSAMYFCASSESRGSEQFFGPGTRLTVL.